These 10 T cell receptor beta chains were all obtained from the same sample, sequenced in a study of T-cell reconstitution after alpha-beta-depleted transplantation in children. Preparation of the TCRbeta library was carried out with unique molecular identifiers. In TCRdb, the PCR reads were re-called with MiXCR into one record per CDR3 protein. Of more than 400,000 distinct CDR3 sequences listed, 11% were seen once; the top ten hold approximately 15%. The source material was PBMCs, mostly from graft donor cells, sampled 180 days after TCRalphabeta/CD19-depleted stem cell transplant. All receptors derive from a female patient younger than 10 who had a stem cell transplant for aplastic anemia, so the T cells may come from the graft donor.

This clonotype appeared many times. CDR3 DNA sequence: TGTGCCACCAGCAGGGAGATTTGGGGAGGCAGCACAGATACGCAGTATTTT. It translates to CATSREIWGGSTDTQYF. The rearrangement joins TRBV15 to TRBJ2-3; the D gene is possibly TRBD2 (6 bases). The V end was cut by 3 bases, the J end by 0 bases, with 16 bases between. Germline V CDR1 and CDR2: LNHNV, YYDKDF (reference sequence). CDR3 length: 17 amino acids. Based on the CDR3 plus reference TRBV15 and TRBJ2-3, the full variable domain is DAMVIQNPRYQVTQFGKPVTLSCSQTLNHNVMYWYQQKSSQAPKLLFHYYDKDFNNEADTPDNFQSRRPNTSFCFLDIRSPGLGDTAMYLCATSREIWGGSTDTQYFGPGTRLTVL.

This clonotype showed up many times. J is TRBJ2-1 and V is TRBV24-1; 7 bases line up with TRBD1. CDR3 length: 15 amino acids. CDR1 is KGHDR, CDR2 SFDVKD, per germline. Unmatched junction bases numbered 6, after V lost 4 bases and J lost 4 bases. CDR3 sequence reads: CATSERTGAYNEQFF. CDR3 in DNA: TGTGCCACCAGTGAAAGAACAGGGGCTTACAATGAGCAGTTCTTC.

A few counts support this clonotype. CDR3 nucleotide sequence: TGTGCCAGCAGCTCAACAGGGGTATCAGGCTACACCTTC. It translates to CASSSTGVSGYTF. V gene TRBV7-2 combines with J gene TRBJ1-2; 7 bases map to TRBD1. Germline V gives CDR1 SGHTA, CDR2 FQGNSA. The V gene end was trimmed by 4 bases and the J gene end by 8 bases; junction bases not matched to a gene: 7. This CDR3 region has 13 residues. Together with reference TRBV7-2 and TRBJ1-2, the CDR3 gives the full variable domain: GAGVSQSPSNKVTEKGKDVELRCDPISGHTALYWYRQSLGQGLEFLIYFQGNSAPDKSGLPSDRFSAERTGGSVSTLTIQRTQQEDSAVYLCASSSTGVSGYTFGSGTRLTVV.

In its sample, this clonotype was seen many times. This chain joins TRBV20-1 and TRBJ2-7; 16 nucleotides align to TRBD2. CDR1 and CDR2 (germline): DFQATT, SNEGSKA (reference sequence). This CDR3 is built from 13 residues. CDR3 residues: CSAGLAGGYEQYF. The CDR3 coding sequence is TGCAGCGCGGGACTAGCGGGAGGGTACGAGCAGTACTTC.

This clonotype was detected ten times or more. The chain recombines TRBV7-9 with TRBJ2-1, with 7 positions matching TRBD1. The CDR3 runs to 14 residues. V shed 5 bases and J 9 bases; nucleotides not matched to a gene: 10. Looked up from germline, CDR1 is SEHNR and CDR2 is FQNEAQ (reference sequence). CDR3 loop: CASSTYRGFGEQFF. The CDR3, as DNA: TGTGCCAGCAGCACTTACAGGGGCTTCGGTGAGCAGTTCTTC.

The chain joins TRBV4-1 to TRBJ1-5; weak D call: TRBD1 (5 bases). The CDR3 totals 14 residues. The V gene lost 0 bases and the J gene lost 6 bases, with 9 bases spanning the gap. Germline lookup yields CDR1 MGHRA and CDR2 YSYEKL. The CDR3 loop is CASSQDQGTQPQHF. CDR3 sequence (DNA): TGCGCCAGCAGCCAAGATCAAGGGACTCAGCCCCAGCATTTT.

In its sample, this clonotype was seen a few times. V is TRBV20-1 and J is TRBJ2-1; 7 bases are shared with TRBD2. Germline assignment: CDR1 DFQATT and CDR2 SNEGSKA (reference sequence). The CDR3 totals 15 residues. The J segment lost 2 bases and the V segment lost 6 bases, leaving 10 bases of the junction unmatched. CDR3 in DNA: TGCAGTGCCTTGCTTATAAGCGGGACCTACAATGAGCAGTTCTTC. Its protein product is CSALLISGTYNEQFF.

This clonotype showed up many times. The chain has TRBV20-1 and TRBJ2-5; D gene uncertain. Germline CDR1 DFQATT, CDR2 SNEGSKA (reference sequence). The CDR3 contains 12 residues. V shed 0 bases and J shed 2 bases, with 4 bases lying between them. The CDR3 loop is CSAREGQETQYF. The CDR3 coding sequence is TGCAGTGCTAGAGAAGGACAAGAGACCCAGTACTTC.

This clonotype has a count of ten or more. The CDR3 protein is CASSLGDRGNNEQFF. The CDR3 region has the DNA TGCGCCAGCAGCTTGGGTGACAGGGGAAACAATGAGCAGTTCTTC. The chain recombines TRBV5-1 with TRBJ2-1; TRBD1 matches 8 bases. Trimming took 0 bases from V and 5 from J; bases not matched to a gene: 4. CDR3 length: 15 residues. CDR1 and CDR2 from the germline V gene are SGHRS and YFSETQ.

The chain combines TRBV28 with TRBJ1-1; D is unresolved. Trimming stripped 8 bases from V and 1 base from J, with 11 bases between. This CDR3 spans 13 amino acids. CDR1 is MDHEN and CDR2 is SYDVKM in the germline V gene. The CDR3 here is CASHREENTEAFF. Written as DNA, the CDR3 is TGTGCCAGCCATCGAGAGGAGAACACTGAAGCTTTCTTT.